What follows describes a single T cell receptor beta chain. Its matching antigen is unknown. These data belong to a study of regulatory T cells in long-lasting Graves disease. Study-level background: Over 5 years on antithyroid drugs plus positive TSH receptor antibodies marked Graves' disease as persistent.

Indicated time point: persistent/refractory GD, antithyroid drugs over 5 years with positive TRAb. PBMC-extracted RNA yielded the TCR library. The V gene's germline CDR1 is SGHNT and CDR2 YENEEA. The CDR3 extends over 15 amino acids. Trimming removed 2 bases from V and 6 bases from J, with 13 bases in between. Study-wide findings and caveats: The study found lower TCR diversity in persistent Graves' patients than in newly diagnosed ones. Persistent cases favored TRBV28, TRBJ1-2 and TRBJ2-5.

Investigators prepared the TCR beta libraries by applying iRepertoire HTBI primers and Arm-PCR of CDR3 regions. TCRdb reprocessed the multiplex PCR reads via MiXCR and lists one record per CDR3 protein. There are about 470,000 distinct CDR3 sequences in the sample; under 25% occur only once, and roughly 7.1% lies in the top ten. The origin of this receptor is a female donor with Graves disease. The sequencing here drew on peripheral blood mononuclear cells (PBMCs), taken when the disease was refractory, from a patient treated with antithyroid drugs. The genes are TRBV11-3 and TRBJ2-2; D is undetermined. CDR3 in amino acids: CASSLTTPIAGELFF. For the CDR3, the DNA is TGTGCCAGCAGCTTAACTACCCCCATCGCCGGGGAGCTGTTTTTT.